One sample yielded the 22 T cell receptor beta chains listed below, sequenced in a study of blood T cell repertoires in COVID-19. The protocol was immunoSEQ multiplex PCR, while the TCRdb copy is restricted to in-frame clones and leaves out a portion. Among roughly 220,000 clones listed, around 83% were seen once. Sequences were obtained from peripheral blood. The receptors originated from a woman between 50 and 59 years old with COVID-19, enrolled during active disease.

In DNA form, the CDR3 reads TGTGCCAGCAGCCCGACAGGCCTAAATGAAAAACTGTTTTTT. Protein sequence: CASSPTGLNEKLFF. This chain joins TRBV9 and TRBJ1-4; TRBD1 is a possible D gene (6 bases). CDR3 length: 14 amino acids. The germline V gene has CDR1 SGDLS and CDR2 YYNGEE. Deletions cut 4 bases from V and 5 bases from J, with 12 bases between.

The chain carries TRBV7-9 and TRBJ2-2; 9 nucleotides align to TRBD2. Germline trimming cut 4 bases from V and 5 bases from J; bases unmatched to any gene: 5. CDR1 and CDR2 from the germline V gene are SEHNR and FQNEAQ (reference sequence). The CDR3 length is 15 residues. Here the CDR3 reads CASSSSGVLTGELFF. CDR3 nucleotide sequence: TGTGCCAGCAGCTCTAGCGGGGTATTAACCGGGGAGCTGTTTTTT.

This clone was seen once. The chain joins TRBV9 to TRBJ2-1, with 7 bases that match TRBD1. There are 18 residues in the CDR3. The germline CDR1 and CDR2 sequences are SGDLS and YYNGEE. The V and J ends lost 4 bases and 0 bases, in that order; junction bases with no gene match: 13. Here the CDR3 DNA reads TGTGCCAGCAGCACATCACTTGACAGGGTAGGCTCCTACAATGAGCAGTTCTTC. Its translation is CASSTSLDRVGSYNEQFF. The whole variable domain, filled in from reference TRBV9 and TRBJ2-1, reads DSGVTQTPKHLITATGQRVTLRCSPRSGDLSVYWYQQSLDQGLQFLIQYYNGEERAKGNILERFSAQQFPDLHSELNLSSLELGDSALYFCASSTSLDRVGSYNEQFFGPGTRLTVL.

V and J are TRBV27 and TRBJ2-4, with D perhaps matching TRBD1 (5 bases). This CDR3 has 13 residues. Germline V gene lookup returns CDR1 MNHEY and CDR2 SMNVEV (reference sequence). Trimming removed 6 bases at V and 3 bases at J, with 9 bases between. The CDR3: CASRTGIKNIQYF. CDR3 DNA: TGTGCCAGCAGAACAGGCATCAAAAACATTCAGTACTTC.

The CDR3 nucleotides are TGTGCCAGCAGCTTGGACGGGGGGGCCGGAGATACGCAGTATTTT. Its protein is CASSLDGGAGDTQYF. The chain is built from TRBV5-4 and TRBJ2-3, with 8 bases aligning to TRBD2. Trimming took 0 bases from V and 5 from J; bases not matched to a gene: 5. This CDR3 region has 15 residues. Germline CDR1 and CDR2: SGHNT and YYREEE (reference sequence).

The chain employs TRBV5-6 and TRBJ2-7; 8 positions agree with TRBD1. Germline CDR1 SGHDT, CDR2 YYEEEE. The CDR3 runs to 13 residues. Trimming took 0 bases from V and 6 from J; bases not matched to a gene: 2. DNA of the CDR3: TGTGCCAGCAGCTTGGGGACAGGGCGCGAGCAGTACGTC. Residues: CASSLGTGREQYV.

The chain carries TRBV5-1 and TRBJ1-2; possibly TRBD1 for D (6 bases). CDR1 and CDR2 (germline): SGHRS, YFSETQ. The CDR3 length is 13 residues. Trimming took 1 base from V and 10 from J, leaving 14 bases between them. The CDR3 here is CASSLFTGFDYTF. The CDR3, as DNA: TGCGCCAGCAGCTTGTTTACAGGGTTTGACTACACCTTC.

The V call is TRBV5-5, the J call TRBJ1-4; 9 bases align to TRBD1. Unmatched junction bases numbered 11, after V lost 3 bases and J lost 8 bases. The germline V gene has CDR1 SGHKS and CDR2 YYEKEE (reference sequence). This CDR3 comprises 16 residues. CDR3 coding DNA: TGTGCCAGCAGCTATTTGGGACAGGGTAGACGGGAAAAACTGTTTTTT. The encoded protein is CASSYLGQGRREKLFF.

The chain has TRBV5-1 and TRBJ1-1; 8 positions agree with TRBD1. Unmatched junction bases numbered 2, after V lost 4 bases and J lost 3 bases. Germline CDR1 is SGHRS and CDR2 is YFSETQ. The CDR3 consists of 13 residues. DNA of the CDR3: TGCGCCAGCAGCACAGGGGGTTACACTGAAGCTTTCTTT. Its translation is CASSTGGYTEAFF.

V gene TRBV11-2 combines with J gene TRBJ1-4; tentatively, D is TRBD1 (6 bases). This CDR3 comprises 15 residues. Deletions cut 4 bases from V and 7 bases from J, with 16 bases between. CDR1 SGHAT and CDR2 FQNNGV come from the germline V gene. Here the CDR3 reads CASSSLTGRTEKLFF. In DNA form, the CDR3 reads TGTGCCAGCAGCTCCCTGACAGGCCGAACTGAAAAACTGTTTTTT.

This clone has just one count. The chain has TRBV9 and TRBJ2-3, with 7 positions matching TRBD2. V trimming: 2 bases; J trimming: 3 bases; junction bases outside the gene matches: 9. This CDR3 comprises 16 residues. Germline values: CDR1 SGDLS, CDR2 YYNGEE. The CDR3 here is CASSVGPRRGTDTQYF. The DNA of the CDR3 is TGTGCCAGCAGCGTGGGACCCCGGCGGGGGACAGATACGCAGTATTTT.

The J gene is TRBJ2-7, the V gene TRBV21-1; the table's D call TRBD2 went unverified against the DNA. TRBV21-1 corresponds to a pseudogene. CDR3 length: 16 amino acids. This chain's CDR3 is CASSKGASGGAYEQYV. CDR3 sequence (DNA): TGTGCCAGCAGCAAAGGGGCTAGCGGGGGCGCCTACGAGCAGTACGTC.

This chain connects TRBV5-6 to TRBJ1-5; TRBD1 might be the D (5 bases). The CDR3 loop spans 15 amino acids. Germline V lookup: CDR1 SGHDT, CDR2 YYEEEE. The germline V and J ends were trimmed by 2 bases and 0 bases, with 9 bases remaining between them. Here the CDR3 reads CASSFGGYSNQPQHF. DNA of the CDR3: TGTGCCAGCAGCTTCGGGGGGTATAGCAATCAGCCCCAGCATTTT.

The gene calls are TRBV29-1 and TRBJ2-7; D gene uncertain. Germline assignment: CDR1 SQVTM and CDR2 ANQGSEA. The CDR3 length is 11 residues. V gave up 4 bases and J gave up 2 bases, with 6 bases separating them. CDR3 in DNA: TGCAGCGTTGGAGGAGCCTACGAGCAGTACTTC. Translating gives CSVGGAYEQYF.

The CDR3 loop is CASSQDRFGGLGGYTF. The CDR3 nucleotides are TGCGCCAGCAGCCAAGATCGCTTTGGGGGGTTGGGTGGCTACACCTTC. This chain uses TRBV4-1 with TRBJ1-2; D might be TRBD1 (5 bases). V was cut by 0 bases and J by 7 bases, with 18 bases left in between. This CDR3 contains 16 residues. Germline CDR1 and CDR2: MGHRA and YSYEKL.

The chain recombines TRBV7-9 with TRBJ1-1; D is unresolved. The germline CDR1 and CDR2 sequences are SEHNR and FQNEAQ (reference sequence). The ends were cut back, 8 bases at V and 4 bases at J, with 14 bases in the middle. The CDR3 covers 13 residues. The CDR3 DNA reads TGTGCCAGCTCCACCCGACGGGGCACTGAAGCTTTCTTT. This translates into CASSTRRGTEAFF.

V gene TRBV14 combines with J gene TRBJ1-6; D is unresolved. This CDR3 contains 14 residues. V was clipped by 0 bases and J by 6 bases, with 6 bases between them. Germline assignment: CDR1 SGHDN and CDR2 FVKESK. In nucleotides, the CDR3 is TGTGCCAGCAGCCAAGAGGCCCGTAATTCACCCCTCCACTTT. Its translation: CASSQEARNSPLHF.

About this clone: The same CDR3 arises from other DNA sequences in this sample as well. The V call is TRBV4-3, the J call TRBJ1-3; D gene unclear. The CDR3 covers 16 residues. In germline, CDR1 is LGHNA, CDR2 YSLEER. The V and J ends lost 0 bases and 1 base respectively, with 10 bases between them. CDR3 bases: TGCGCCAGCAGCCAAGATTCTACGGGTTCTGGAAACACCATATATTTT. Protein: CASSQDSTGSGNTIYF.

This clone was recorded once. This chain joins TRBV19 and TRBJ2-1; TRBD1 aligns across 11 bases. The germline V gene has CDR1 LNHDA and CDR2 SQIVND (reference sequence). The CDR3 totals 17 residues. After removal of 5 bases from V and 4 bases from J, the junction contained 10 bases not matched to a gene. The CDR3, as DNA: TGTGCCAGTAGTTTAGCCCCCCGGGACAGGGGGTACAATGAGCAGTTCTTC. As protein: CASSLAPRDRGYNEQFF.

Only one count was recorded for this clone. V is TRBV2 and J is TRBJ2-3, with TRBD1 matching 10 bases. The CDR3 runs 14 residues. From germline, CDR1 is SNHLY and CDR2 FYNNEI. V lost 4 bases, J lost 6 bases, and 4 bases stayed unmatched. The CDR3 region has the DNA TGTGCCAGCAGTGGACAGGGGGCCGGGGATACGCAGTATTTT. This sequence encodes CASSGQGAGDTQYF. The complete variable domain, with remaining parts taken from reference TRBV2 and TRBJ2-3, reads EPEVTQTPSHQVTQMGQEVILRCVPISNHLYFYWYRQILGQKVEFLVSFYNNEISEKSEIFDDQFSVERPDGSNFTLKIRSTKLEDSAMYFCASSGQGAGDTQYFGPGTRLTVL.

This rearrangement joins TRBV9 to TRBJ2-1, with 9 bases lining up with TRBD1. Per germline, CDR1 SGDLS and CDR2 YYNGEE. The trim removed 10 bases at V and 3 bases at J, leaving 11 bases unmatched. The CDR3 sequence is 15 residues long. This CDR3 reads CAFIAGDRVYNEQFF. CDR3 DNA: TGTGCCTTTATTGCGGGGGACAGGGTCTACAATGAGCAGTTCTTC.

V gene TRBV10-2 combines with J gene TRBJ2-7; D is uncertain. Trimming left V 4 bases short and J 1 base short, with 8 bases between. Germline V gene sequence: CDR1 WSHSY, CDR2 SAAADI. The CDR3 runs to 13 residues. The CDR3 sequence is CASSGQNSYEQYF. CDR3 DNA: TGCGCCAGCAGTGGCCAGAATTCCTACGAGCAGTACTTC.